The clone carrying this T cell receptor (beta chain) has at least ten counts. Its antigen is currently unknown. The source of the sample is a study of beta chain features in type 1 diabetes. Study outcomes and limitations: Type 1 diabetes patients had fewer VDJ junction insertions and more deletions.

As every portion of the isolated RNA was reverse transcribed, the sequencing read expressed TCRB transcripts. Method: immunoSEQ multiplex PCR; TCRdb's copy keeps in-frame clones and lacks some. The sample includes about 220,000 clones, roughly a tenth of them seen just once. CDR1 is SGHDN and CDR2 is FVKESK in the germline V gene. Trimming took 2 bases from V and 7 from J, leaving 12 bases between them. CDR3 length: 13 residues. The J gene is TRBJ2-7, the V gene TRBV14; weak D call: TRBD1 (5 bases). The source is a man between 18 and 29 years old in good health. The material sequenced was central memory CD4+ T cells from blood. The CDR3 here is CASSQQGAWEQYF. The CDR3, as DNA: TGTGCCAGCAGCCAACAGGGCGCCTGGGAGCAGTACTTC.